Here is one TCR beta chain with its context. Its antigen remains unknown. This table comes from immunoSEQ multiplex PCR, and its TCRdb copy is limited to in-frame clones, with some not included. The table records approximately 170,000 clones, approximately 90% of them present only once. This specimen comes from a study of T cell responses to AZD1222 COVID-19 vaccine. Study context: Analyses pooled second doses at about 4 or about 12 weeks. Study-level points and caveats: Reports indicate that nearly half of spike-specific TCRs are directed at unmutated variant regions. Sampling that yielded the repertoires occurred only after the peak T cell response. Only a handful of AZD1222 recipients were seropositive at baseline.

With 2 bases removed from V and 4 bases from J, the gap between germline ends came to 13 bases. CDR3 length equals 16 residues. Germline CDR1 and CDR2: SGDLS and YYNGEE. J is TRBJ1-6 and V is TRBV9; the D is unclear. This sequence was found in an adult in good health. The sequences come from peripheral blood, collected on day 0 of AZD1222 vaccination. CDR3 loop: CASSVSEGIYNSPLHF. CDR3 bases: TGTGCCAGCAGCGTGTCGGAGGGAATATATAATTCACCCCTCCACTTT.